The 21 T cell receptor beta chains below all came from one sample that was sequenced in a study of blood T cell repertoires in COVID-19. Clones were sequenced by immunoSEQ multiplex PCR, and TCRdb holds only the in-frame ones, with some missing. Here the sample spans about 200,000 clones, 87% being singletons. The material sequenced was peripheral blood. These receptors came from a man aged 55 to 70 with active or convalescent COVID-19.

This clone was seen a single time. The chain recombines TRBV27 with TRBJ2-1; 15 nucleotides align to TRBD2. The CDR3 is 15 amino acids. Germline trimming cut 6 bases from V and 7 bases from J; bases unmatched to any gene: 4. Germline lookup yields CDR1 MNHEY and CDR2 SMNVEV (reference sequence). The CDR3 loop is CASRAGTSGGNEQFF. CDR3 DNA sequence: TGTGCCAGCAGGGCAGGGACTAGCGGGGGGAATGAGCAGTTCTTC.

The chain employs TRBV6-5 and TRBJ2-1; 11 nucleotides line up with TRBD2. The CDR3 contains 15 residues. V shed 3 bases, J shed 7 bases, and the junction held 5 bases outside the gene matches. Germline CDR1 is MNHEY and CDR2 is SVGAGI. The CDR3 DNA reads as TGTGCCAGCAGTTATATAGCGGGGGGGCGGAATGAGCAGTTCTTC. Translated, it gives CASSYIAGGRNEQFF.

This chain links TRBV9 with TRBJ1-2; D unresolved. The CDR3 extends over 13 amino acids. Germline V gives CDR1 SGDLS, CDR2 YYNGEE. Deletions cut 3 bases from V and 2 bases from J, with 8 bases between. CDR3 region: CASSAQENYGYTF. CDR3 nucleotides: TGTGCCAGCAGCGCCCAGGAAAACTATGGCTACACCTTC.

This clone was observed a single time. This chain connects TRBV5-1 to TRBJ2-3; TRBD2 matches at 7 bases. Germline CDR1 SGHRS, CDR2 YFSETQ. Trimming at V came to 3 bases and at J to 5 bases, leaving 6 bases not matched to a gene. The length of the CDR3 is 14 residues. As DNA, the CDR3 is TGCGCCAGCAGCTCGGGGACTAAGCTAGATACGCAGTATTTT. It translates to CASSSGTKLDTQYF.

V gene TRBV9 combines with J gene TRBJ1-6; D call uncertain. Germline V gene sequence: CDR1 SGDLS, CDR2 YYNGEE. The V end lost 0 bases, the J end lost 7 bases, and 5 bases lay between the germline ends. The CDR3 runs 13 residues. The CDR3 spells CASSVGRNSPLHF. The CDR3, as DNA: TGTGCCAGCAGCGTAGGGCGGAATTCACCCCTCCACTTT.

V is TRBV7-6 and J is TRBJ2-3; 8 bases are a match to TRBD2. Germline V lookup: CDR1 SGHVS, CDR2 FNYEAQ. CDR3 length equals 15 residues. J was trimmed by 2 bases and V by 1 base; bases with no gene match: 2. This CDR3 is CASSLGGGYTDTQYF. The CDR3 bases are TGTGCCAGCAGCTTAGGCGGGGGGTACACAGATACGCAGTATTTT.

The chain uses TRBV29-1 and TRBJ1-5; D remains unclear. Per germline, CDR1 SQVTM and CDR2 ANQGSEA. The CDR3 runs to 12 residues. Trimming removed 4 bases from V and 5 bases from J, with 9 bases in between. CDR3 nucleotide sequence: TGCAGCGTTGGGGCAGTGGATCAGCCCCAGCATTTT. Translated, it gives CSVGAVDQPQHF.

The V call is TRBV27, the J call TRBJ2-1, with 10 bases that match TRBD2. The CDR3 is 13 amino acids. Germline CDR1 is MNHEY and CDR2 is SMNVEV (reference sequence). The trim removed 10 bases at V and 9 bases at J, leaving 9 bases unmatched. The CDR3 DNA sequence: TGTGCCACCAAGGGAGCGGGGGGGCGTGAGCAGTTCTTC. As protein: CATKGAGGREQFF.

The chain is built from TRBV6-1 and TRBJ2-5, with D possibly matching TRBD2 (6 bases). The CDR3 extends over 13 amino acids. Germline CDR1 MNHNS, CDR2 SASEGT. V dropped 0 bases and J dropped 9 bases, with 11 bases sitting between them. DNA for the CDR3: TGTGCCAGCAGTGAAGCAGGGACTCGGGCCCAGTACTTC. Translation gives CASSEAGTRAQYF.

The V and J genes are TRBV2 and TRBJ2-3, with D possibly TRBD2 on 6 matching bases. The CDR3 extends over 15 amino acids. The V gene lost 6 bases and the J gene lost 0 bases, with 13 bases spanning the gap. Germline V gene sequence: CDR1 SNHLY, CDR2 FYNNEI. The CDR3 DNA reads TGTGCCAGCAGGGACCCGGGGACTAGCACAGATACGCAGTATTTT. It encodes CASRDPGTSTDTQYF.

This rearrangement joins TRBV5-6 to TRBJ1-6; 8 bases align to TRBD1. V lost 0 bases to trimming and J lost 7 bases; unmatched junction nucleotides: 6. The germline V gene encodes CDR1 SGHDT and CDR2 YYEEEE. This CDR3 has 16 residues. The CDR3 reads CASSLGQGIINSPLHF. DNA of the CDR3: TGTGCCAGCAGCTTGGGACAGGGGATTATCAATTCACCCCTCCACTTT.

The rearrangement links TRBV5-1 to TRBJ1-2; D gene ambiguous. CDR1 is SGHRS, CDR2 YFSETQ, per germline. V lost 4 bases, J lost 1 base, and 11 bases lay in between. The CDR3 extends over 14 amino acids. The CDR3 region is CASSPIEVNYGYTF. In nucleotides, the CDR3 is TGCGCCAGCAGCCCCATAGAAGTTAACTATGGCTACACCTTC.

The rearrangement links TRBV12-3 or TRBV12-4 to TRBJ1-2; D unresolved. This CDR3 has 13 residues. Deletions cut 6 bases from V and 4 bases from J, with 12 bases between. This chain's CDR3 is CASRRREPYGYTF. The CDR3 DNA follows: TGTGCCAGCAGACGGAGGGAGCCCTATGGCTACACCTTC.

The V and J genes are TRBV5-1 and TRBJ2-3; D is possibly TRBD1 (6 bases). V dropped 4 bases and J dropped 6 bases, with 15 bases sitting between them. Germline assignment: CDR1 SGHRS and CDR2 YFSETQ. The CDR3 runs to 14 residues. CDR3 in amino acids: CASSPTGSGDTQYF. CDR3 nucleotides: TGCGCCAGCAGCCCGACAGGCAGTGGGGATACGCAGTATTTT.

The gene calls are TRBV7-9 and TRBJ2-3, with a tentative D call TRBD2 (6 bases). The CDR3 extends over 15 amino acids. Trimming removed 5 bases at V and 6 bases at J, with 18 bases between. Germline V lookup: CDR1 SEHNR, CDR2 FQNEAQ (reference sequence). CDR3 sequence: CASSPGLSPADTQYF. The CDR3 DNA is TGTGCCAGCAGCCCGGGACTGTCCCCAGCGGATACGCAGTATTTT.

The genes are TRBV6-5 and TRBJ1-1; 7 bases are a match to TRBD1. Germline CDR1 MNHEY, CDR2 SVGAGI. V gave up 5 bases and J gave up 2 bases; unmatched junction bases: 5. This CDR3 comprises 14 residues. CDR3 nucleotide sequence: TGTGCCAGCAGTCCCACAGGGGTCAACACTGAAGCTTTCTTT. Protein product: CASSPTGVNTEAFF.

The chain recombines TRBV11-3 with TRBJ2-2; TRBD2 aligns across 9 bases. This CDR3 is built from 16 residues. V trimming: 4 bases; J trimming: 1 base; junction bases outside the gene matches: 4. CDR1 and CDR2 from the germline V gene are SGHNT and YENEEA. CDR3 sequence (DNA): TGTGCCAGCAGCTCCGGGACTAGCCTGAACACCGGGGAGCTGTTTTTT. This translates into CASSSGTSLNTGELFF. Drawing the rest from reference TRBV11-3 and TRBJ2-2, the complete variable domain is EAGVVQSPRYKIIEKKQPVAFWCNPISGHNTLYWYLQNLGQGPELLIRYENEEAVDDSQLPKDRFSAERLKGVDSTLKIQPAELGDSAVYLCASSSGTSLNTGELFFGEGSRLTVL.

The chain combines TRBV18 with TRBJ1-5; 7 bases are shared with TRBD1. Germline lookup yields CDR1 KGHSH and CDR2 LQKENI. Trimming removed 10 bases from V and 2 bases from J; junction bases left unmatched: 11. The CDR3 contains 15 residues. In DNA form, the CDR3 reads TGTGCCAACCCACTCGAGGGGGCTCGCAATCAGCCCCAGCATTTT. Amino acid sequence: CANPLEGARNQPQHF.

V usage is TRBV5-1 and J usage is TRBJ2-5; 9 bases match TRBD1. With 4 bases clipped from V and 2 bases from J, the junction kept 9 bases outside the gene matches. Looked up from germline, CDR1 is SGHRS and CDR2 is YFSETQ. This CDR3 has 16 amino acids. CDR3 region: CASSRTGETLQETQYF. As DNA, the CDR3 is TGCGCCAGCAGCCGGACAGGGGAGACTCTTCAAGAGACCCAGTACTTC.

This clone was counted only a few times. This chain joins TRBV19 and TRBJ1-2, with a tentative D call TRBD1 (5 bases). Germline CDR1 and CDR2: LNHDA and SQIVND (reference sequence). The length of the CDR3 is 14 residues. Trimming took 7 bases from V and 1 from J, leaving 13 bases between them. The CDR3 sequence is CASKGMNNNYGYTF. The CDR3, as DNA: TGTGCCAGTAAGGGGATGAATAATAACTATGGCTACACCTTC.

The rearrangement uses TRBV10-3 and TRBJ1-4, with D possibly matching TRBD1 (5 bases). Trimming pared 0 bases from V and 0 bases from J, leaving 11 bases between. The CDR3 contains 17 residues. Looked up from germline, CDR1 is ENHRY and CDR2 is SYGVKD. The CDR3 sequence: CAISESVAGATNEKLFF. CDR3 DNA sequence: TGTGCCATCAGTGAGTCTGTTGCGGGGGCAACTAATGAAAAACTGTTTTTT.